The 18 T cell receptor beta chains given below trace back to one sample, sequenced in a study of CD4 T cells in relation to SARS-CoV-2 and coronaviruses. Unexposed donor CD4+ T cells date from 2011-2018, before the COVID-19 pandemic. TCRdb's copy holds only in-frame clones and misses some; the assay was immunoSEQ multiplex PCR. The table has more than 50,000 clones, around 86% seen once. Source material: memory CD4+ T cells from PBMCs. These receptors were taken from a human donor in good health.

The rearrangement joins TRBV4-1 to TRBJ1-4; 8 bases fit TRBD1. Germline CDR1 and CDR2: MGHRA and YSYEKL. This CDR3 is built from 15 residues. V lost 4 bases to trimming and J lost 6 bases; unmatched junction nucleotides: 7. In DNA, the CDR3 is TGCGCCAGCAGCCCAAGGACAGGGATAGATGAAAAACTGTTTTTT. This encodes CASSPRTGIDEKLFF.

This clone was observed once. The chain links TRBV19 to TRBJ2-2; TRBD2 aligns across 8 bases. The CDR3 contains 14 residues. Germline V gives CDR1 LNHDA, CDR2 SQIVND (reference sequence). J was trimmed by 6 bases and V by 5 bases; bases with no gene match: 5. CDR3 DNA sequence: TGTGCCAGTAGTCTCCGGGGGGGGCCCGGGGAGCTGTTTTTT. Its translation is CASSLRGGPGELFF.

This sequence joins TRBV5-1 and TRBJ1-1; TRBD1 matches at 9 bases. The V and J ends lost 3 bases and 6 bases, in that order; junction bases with no gene match: 6. The CDR3 has 14 amino acids. The germline CDR1 and CDR2 sequences are SGHRS and YFSETQ. The chain's CDR3 is CASSSLDRGAEAFF. CDR3 bases: TGCGCCAGCAGCTCCCTGGACAGGGGAGCTGAAGCTTTCTTT.

This chain connects TRBV7-3 to TRBJ2-3, with 8 nucleotides matching TRBD2. Germline lookup yields CDR1 SGHTA and CDR2 FQGTGA. The length of the CDR3 is 15 residues. V trimming: 1 base; J trimming: 0 bases; junction bases outside the gene matches: 0. CDR3 sequence (DNA): TGTGCCAGCAGCTTAAGACTAGCGAGCACAGATACGCAGTATTTT. This codes for CASSLRLASTDTQYF.

The genes are TRBV6-6 and TRBJ1-1; 9 nucleotides agree with TRBD1. In germline, CDR1 is MNHNY, CDR2 SVGAGI (reference sequence). The CDR3 is 14 residues long. Trimming took 6 bases from V and 4 from J; bases not matched to a gene: 6. CDR3 in amino acids: CASSPGTGRTEAFF. Written as DNA, the CDR3 is TGTGCCAGCAGCCCCGGGACAGGGCGCACTGAAGCTTTCTTT.

V and J are TRBV28 and TRBJ2-1; TRBD1 aligns across 8 bases. The junction had 6 bases not matched to a gene; V was cut back by 2 bases and J by 9 bases. Germline CDR1 and CDR2: MDHEN and SYDVKM. The CDR3 contains 14 residues. The CDR3 region is CASSLAPGGREQFF. CDR3 sequence (DNA): TGTGCCAGCAGTTTAGCCCCAGGGGGCCGTGAGCAGTTCTTC.

The V gene is TRBV7-9, the J gene TRBJ2-3; D may be TRBD1 or TRBD2 (5 bases each). The CDR3 consists of 15 residues. V dropped 2 bases and J dropped 1 base, with 10 bases sitting between them. Germline V gene lookup returns CDR1 SEHNR and CDR2 FQNEAQ (reference sequence). The CDR3, as DNA: TGTGCCAGCAGCTTACTGGGGGACCGCACAGATACGCAGTATTTT. Protein sequence: CASSLLGDRTDTQYF.

The rearrangement uses TRBV5-1 and TRBJ1-2; tentatively, D is TRBD1 (6 bases). Per the germline V gene, CDR1 is SGHRS and CDR2 is YFSETQ. The V gene lost 5 bases and the J gene lost 5 bases, with 13 bases spanning the gap. This CDR3 is built from 13 residues. CDR3 nucleotide sequence: TGCGCCAGCAGTAAGGGGGAGCGATATGGCTACACCTTC. Translated: CASSKGERYGYTF.

Only one count was recorded for this clone. The J gene is TRBJ2-2, the V gene TRBV27, with D possibly TRBD1 on 5 matching bases. With 4 bases removed from V and 7 bases from J, the gap between germline ends came to 10 bases. The germline gives CDR1 MNHEY, CDR2 SMNVEV (reference sequence). The CDR3 length is 13 residues. The CDR3 sequence: CASSSRVVGELFF. The CDR3 DNA reads as TGTGCCAGCAGTTCCAGGGTGGTCGGGGAGCTGTTTTTT.

This clone appeared once. V and J are TRBV27 and TRBJ2-5; D gene unclear. There are 15 residues in the CDR3. Germline V gene data show CDR1 as MNHEY and CDR2 as SMNVEV (reference sequence). The ends were cut back, 0 bases at V and 1 base at J, with 9 bases in the middle. The CDR3, as DNA: TGTGCCAGCAGTTTATCGTTCTCCAGCCAAGAGACCCAGTACTTC. It specifies CASSLSFSSQETQYF.

The chain uses TRBV27 and TRBJ2-5, with a possible D match to TRBD1 (5 bases). V dropped 6 bases and J dropped 1 base, with 12 bases sitting between them. CDR1 MNHEY and CDR2 SMNVEV come from the germline V gene (reference sequence). The CDR3 is 14 residues long. The CDR3 DNA sequence: TGTGCCAGCAGCCCAATGGGGCTCCAAGAGACCCAGTACTTC. It encodes CASSPMGLQETQYF.

The chain carries TRBV9 and TRBJ2-2; TRBD1 aligns across 7 bases. The CDR3 runs to 15 residues. After removal of 0 bases from V and 4 bases from J, the junction contained 3 bases not matched to a gene. The germline CDR1 and CDR2 sequences are SGDLS and YYNGEE. The CDR3 DNA sequence: TGTGCCAGCAGCGTAGAGGGGACAGTCACCGGGGAGCTGTTTTTT. Residues: CASSVEGTVTGELFF.

The chain is built from TRBV5-4 and TRBJ2-5; TRBD1 aligns across 7 bases. CDR3 size: 15 residues. Trimming took 0 bases from V and 6 from J; bases not matched to a gene: 8. CDR1 is SGHNT and CDR2 is YYREEE in the germline V gene (reference sequence). The CDR3 sequence is CASSLATGTVKTQYF. The CDR3 bases are TGTGCCAGCAGCTTGGCGACAGGGACGGTAAAGACCCAGTACTTC. Filled out from reference TRBV5-4 and TRBJ2-5, the complete variable domain reads ETGVTQSPTHLIKTRGQQVTLRCSSQSGHNTVSWYQQALGQGPQFIFQYYREEENGRGNFPPRFSGLQFPNYSSELNVNALELDDSALYLCASSLATGTVKTQYFGPGTRLLVL.

The V call is TRBV5-1, the J call TRBJ2-2; the match to TRBD2 covers 14 bases. Germline CDR1 and CDR2: SGHRS and YFSETQ. The CDR3 is 17 residues long. Trimming at V came to 5 bases and at J to 0 bases, leaving 3 bases not matched to a gene. CDR3 sequence (DNA): TGCGCCAGCAGTGGGGGACTAGCGGGAGCGAACACCGGGGAGCTGTTTTTT. This codes for CASSGGLAGANTGELFF. Full variable domain (outside the CDR3, taken from reference TRBV5-1 and TRBJ2-2): KAGVTQTPRYLIKTRGQQVTLSCSPISGHRSVSWYQQTPGQGLQFLFEYFSETQRNKGNFPGRFSGRQFSNSRSEMNVSTLELGDSALYLCASSGGLAGANTGELFFGEGSRLTVL.

The gene calls are TRBV6-5 and TRBJ1-1; weak D call: TRBD1 (6 bases). Germline-derived CDR1 and CDR2 are MNHEY and SVGAGI. The CDR3 contains 14 residues. V lost 7 bases, J lost 0 bases, and 12 bases lay in between. As DNA, the CDR3 is TGTGCCAGCACCCCGGACAGACTGAACACTGAAGCTTTCTTT. Residues: CASTPDRLNTEAFF.

The gene calls are TRBV4-1 and TRBJ2-7; 14 nucleotides line up with TRBD2. The CDR3 runs to 15 residues. V gave up 3 bases and J gave up 3 bases; unmatched junction bases: 1. Germline-derived CDR1 and CDR2 are MGHRA and YSYEKL. The CDR3: CASSQGLAGVYEQYF. As DNA, the CDR3 is TGCGCCAGCAGCCAGGGACTAGCGGGAGTCTACGAGCAGTACTTC.

The V gene is TRBV5-1, the J gene TRBJ1-4; perhaps TRBD1 as D (6 bases). This CDR3 has 14 amino acids. Germline CDR1 SGHRS, CDR2 YFSETQ. V was trimmed by 0 bases and J by 10 bases, leaving 13 bases between them. CDR3 nucleotides: TGCGCCAGCAGCTTGGATACAGGGAGAGGAAAACTGTTTTTT. It translates to CASSLDTGRGKLFF.

The rearrangement links TRBV28 to TRBJ1-2; 7 nucleotides align to TRBD1. The trim removed 5 bases at V and 7 bases at J, leaving 10 bases unmatched. Germline CDR1 MDHEN, CDR2 SYDVKM. The CDR3 runs to 14 residues. The CDR3 reads CASSQGTVFLGYTF. The CDR3 DNA is TGTGCCAGCAGTCAGGGGACAGTTTTTCTTGGCTACACCTTC.